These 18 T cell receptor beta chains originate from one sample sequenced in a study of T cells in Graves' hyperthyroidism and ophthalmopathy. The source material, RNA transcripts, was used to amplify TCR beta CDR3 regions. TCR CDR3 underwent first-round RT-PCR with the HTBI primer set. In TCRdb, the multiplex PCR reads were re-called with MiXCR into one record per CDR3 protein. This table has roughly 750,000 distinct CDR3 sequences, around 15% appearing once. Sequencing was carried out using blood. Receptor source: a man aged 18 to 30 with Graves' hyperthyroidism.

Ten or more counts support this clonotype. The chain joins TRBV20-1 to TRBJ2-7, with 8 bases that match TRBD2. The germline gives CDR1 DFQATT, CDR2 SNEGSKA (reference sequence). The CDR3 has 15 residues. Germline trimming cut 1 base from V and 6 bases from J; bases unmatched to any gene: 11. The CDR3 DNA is TGCAGTGCTAGAGTCCCGGGACTAGACGTAGGCGAGCAGTACTTC. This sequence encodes CSARVPGLDVGEQYF.

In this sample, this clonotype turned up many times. The CDR3 nucleotides are TGCAGCGTTGGAGGGGGCGGTGGCTACACCTTC. Its protein is CSVGGGGGYTF. J is TRBJ1-2 and V is TRBV29-1; TRBD1 aligns across 7 bases. V lost 4 bases and J lost 7; bases outside the gene matches: 3. This CDR3 has 11 amino acids. Germline-derived CDR1 and CDR2 are SQVTM and ANQGSEA.

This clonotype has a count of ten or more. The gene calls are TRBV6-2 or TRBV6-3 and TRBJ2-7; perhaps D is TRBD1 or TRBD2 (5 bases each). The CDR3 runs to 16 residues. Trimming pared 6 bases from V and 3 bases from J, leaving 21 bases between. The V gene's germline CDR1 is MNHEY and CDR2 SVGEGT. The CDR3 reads CASRNAGTAALYEQYF. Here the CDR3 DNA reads TGTGCCAGCAGAAACGCCGGGACGGCTGCCCTCTACGAGCAGTACTTC.

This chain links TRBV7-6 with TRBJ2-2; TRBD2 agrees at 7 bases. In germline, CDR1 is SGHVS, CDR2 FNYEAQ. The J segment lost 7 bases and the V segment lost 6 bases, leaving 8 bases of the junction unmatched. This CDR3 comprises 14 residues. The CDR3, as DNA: TGTGCCAGCAGTTCTCCGGGAGGCGGCGGGGAGCTGTTTTTT. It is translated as CASSSPGGGGELFF.

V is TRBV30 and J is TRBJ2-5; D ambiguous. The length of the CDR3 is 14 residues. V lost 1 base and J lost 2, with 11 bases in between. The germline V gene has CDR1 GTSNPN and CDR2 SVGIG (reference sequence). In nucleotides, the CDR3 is TGTGCCTGGAGTGAAGACTTCAGGCAAGAGACCCAGTACTTC. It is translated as CAWSEDFRQETQYF.

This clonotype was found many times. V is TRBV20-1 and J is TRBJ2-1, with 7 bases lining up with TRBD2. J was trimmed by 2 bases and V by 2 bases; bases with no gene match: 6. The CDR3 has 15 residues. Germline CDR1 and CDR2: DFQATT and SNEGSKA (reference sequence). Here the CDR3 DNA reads TGCAGTGCTAGACGACTAGCAGCCACCTACAATGAGCAGTTCTTC. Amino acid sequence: CSARRLAATYNEQFF.

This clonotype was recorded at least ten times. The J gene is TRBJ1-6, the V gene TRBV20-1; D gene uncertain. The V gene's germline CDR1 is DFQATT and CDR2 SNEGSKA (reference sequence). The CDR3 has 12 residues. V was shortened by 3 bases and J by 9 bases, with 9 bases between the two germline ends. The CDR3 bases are TGCAGTGCTAGTCCTCCGGGTTCACCCCTCCACTTT. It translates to CSASPPGSPLHF.

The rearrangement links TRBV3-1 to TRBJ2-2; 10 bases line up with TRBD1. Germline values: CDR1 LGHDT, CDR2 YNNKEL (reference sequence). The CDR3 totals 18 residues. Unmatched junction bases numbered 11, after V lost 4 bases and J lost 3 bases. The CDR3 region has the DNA TGTGCCAGCAGCCCGAAGGGCTCCGGGACAGGGGACACCGGGGAGCTGTTTTTT. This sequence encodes CASSPKGSGTGDTGELFF.

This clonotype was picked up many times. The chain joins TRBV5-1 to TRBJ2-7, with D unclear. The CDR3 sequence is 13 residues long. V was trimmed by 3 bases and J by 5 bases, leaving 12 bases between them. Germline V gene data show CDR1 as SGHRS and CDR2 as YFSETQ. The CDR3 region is CASSSDLRDEQYF. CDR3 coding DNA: TGCGCCAGCAGCTCTGATCTACGGGACGAGCAGTACTTC.

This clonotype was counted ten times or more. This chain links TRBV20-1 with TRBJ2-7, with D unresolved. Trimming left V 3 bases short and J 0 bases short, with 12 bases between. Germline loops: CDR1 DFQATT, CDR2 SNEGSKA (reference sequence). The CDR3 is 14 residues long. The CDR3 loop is CSARRWGSSYEQYF. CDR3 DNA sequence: TGCAGTGCTAGGAGGTGGGGTAGCTCCTACGAGCAGTACTTC.

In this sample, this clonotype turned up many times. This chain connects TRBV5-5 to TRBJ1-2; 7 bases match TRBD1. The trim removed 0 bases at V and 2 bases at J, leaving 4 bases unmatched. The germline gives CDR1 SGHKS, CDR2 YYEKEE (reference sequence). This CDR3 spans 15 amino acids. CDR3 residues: CASSLGQGVNYGYTF. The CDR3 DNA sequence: TGTGCCAGCAGCTTGGGGCAGGGGGTAAACTATGGCTACACCTTC.

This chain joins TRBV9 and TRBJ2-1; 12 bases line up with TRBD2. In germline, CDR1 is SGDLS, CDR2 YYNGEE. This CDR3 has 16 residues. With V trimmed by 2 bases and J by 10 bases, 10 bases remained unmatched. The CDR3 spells CASSVSPSGRAQEQFF. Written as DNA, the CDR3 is TGTGCCAGCAGCGTGTCTCCTAGCGGGAGGGCCCAGGAGCAGTTCTTC.

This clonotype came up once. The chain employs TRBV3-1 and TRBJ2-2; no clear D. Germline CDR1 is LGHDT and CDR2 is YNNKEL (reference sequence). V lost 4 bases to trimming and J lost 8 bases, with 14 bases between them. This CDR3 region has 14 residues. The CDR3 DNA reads TGTGCCAGCAGCCCCTATTCCGCCAGGGGGGAGCTGTTTTTT. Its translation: CASSPYSARGELFF.

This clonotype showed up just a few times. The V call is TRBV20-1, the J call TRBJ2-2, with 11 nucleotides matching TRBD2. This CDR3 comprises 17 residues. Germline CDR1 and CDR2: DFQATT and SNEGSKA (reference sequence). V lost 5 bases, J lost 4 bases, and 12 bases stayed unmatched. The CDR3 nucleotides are TGCAGTGCTCCACGCCCCTTAGCGGGAGGGTTCACCGGGGAGCTGTTTTTT. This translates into CSAPRPLAGGFTGELFF.

CDR3 residues: CASSSGLADRGTQYF. In DNA, the CDR3 is TGTGCCAGCAGCTCCGGACTAGCGGACCGGGGGACCCAGTACTTC. The chain links TRBV27 to TRBJ2-5; 10 nucleotides align to TRBD2. The germline CDR1 and CDR2 sequences are MNHEY and SMNVEV (reference sequence). The junction had 11 bases not matched to a gene; V was cut back by 6 bases and J by 7 bases. This CDR3 is 15 amino acids long.

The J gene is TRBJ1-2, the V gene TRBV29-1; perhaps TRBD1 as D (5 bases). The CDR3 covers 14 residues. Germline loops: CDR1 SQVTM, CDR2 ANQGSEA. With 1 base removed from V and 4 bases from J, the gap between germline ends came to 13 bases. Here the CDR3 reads CSVEVEGTVYGYTF. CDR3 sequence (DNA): TGCAGCGTTGAAGTGGAGGGGACTGTCTATGGCTACACCTTC. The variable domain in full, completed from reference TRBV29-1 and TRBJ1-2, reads SAVISQKPSRDICQRGTSLTIQCQVDSQVTMMFWYRQQPGQSLTLIATANQGSEATYESGFVIDKFPISRPNLTFSTLTVSNMSPEDSSIYLCSVEVEGTVYGYTFGSGTRLTVV.

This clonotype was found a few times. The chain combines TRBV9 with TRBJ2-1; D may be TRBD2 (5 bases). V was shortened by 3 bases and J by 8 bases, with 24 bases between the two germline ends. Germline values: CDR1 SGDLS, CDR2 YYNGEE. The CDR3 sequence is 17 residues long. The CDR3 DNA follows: TGTGCCAGCAGCGCAGGACCGAGCGGTATTAGTACCGATGAGCAGTTCTTC. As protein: CASSAGPSGISTDEQFF.

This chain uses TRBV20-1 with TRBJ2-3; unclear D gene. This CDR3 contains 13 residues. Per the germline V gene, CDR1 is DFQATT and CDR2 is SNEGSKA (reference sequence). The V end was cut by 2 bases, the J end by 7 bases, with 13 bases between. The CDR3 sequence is CSARWVVSYTQYF. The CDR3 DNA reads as TGCAGTGCTAGATGGGTCGTCAGTTATACGCAGTATTTT.